Here is one T cell receptor beta chain with its context. Its antigen is unknown. This specimen comes from a study of siplizumab effects on memory and regulatory T cells. Study results and caveats: Tracing alloreactive clones into unstimulated subsets worked for only a minor fraction of them.

Assay: immunoSEQ multiplex PCR; the TCRdb copy retains only in-frame clones and omits some. There are roughly 56,000 clones in the sample; 95% to 98% occur only once, and 0.85% to 1.4% lies in the top ten. CDR3 length: 13 amino acids. Germline V gene data show CDR1 as GTSNPN and CDR2 as SVGIG (reference sequence). The V end lost 0 bases, the J end lost 8 bases, and 11 bases lay between the germline ends. The sequence came from a human donor in good health. The sample taken for sequencing was naive CD8+ T cells sorted from blood. The V gene is TRBV30, the J gene TRBJ2-4, with D tentatively TRBD2 (5 bases). The CDR3 DNA reads TGTGCCTGGAGTGTAAACGGAGGACACATTCAGTACTTC. It is translated as CAWSVNGGHIQYF. Full variable domain (missing parts from reference TRBV30 and TRBJ2-4): SQTIHQWPATLVQPVGSPLSLECTVEGTSNPNLYWYRQAAGRGLQLLFYSVGIGQISSEVPQNLSASRPQDRQFILSSKKLLLSDSGFYLCAWSVNGGHIQYFGAGTRLSVL.